This TCR beta chain was obtained from a study of T cells after yellow fever vaccination. Losses at the gene ends were 4 bases for V and 3 bases for J; bases not matched to a gene: 14. There are 17 residues in the CDR3. Per germline, CDR1 LGHNA and CDR2 YNFKEQ. TCRdb ran MiXCR on the 5' RACE reads and lists one entry per CDR3 protein. The sample lists approximately 580,000 distinct CDR3 sequences; roughly 17% were seen once. The material sequenced was PBMCs, taken about 5 days after the first yellow fever vaccination. The J gene is TRBJ1-2, the V gene TRBV4-2; 7 bases agree with TRBD1. This receptor was obtained from a man between 18 and 35 years old who received the YFV17D yellow fever vaccine. The CDR3 reads CASSPLRGQVFYYGYTF. The CDR3 DNA reads as TGTGCCAGCAGCCCATTAAGAGGACAGGTCTTTTACTATGGCTACACCTTC.